One sample yielded the 15 T cell receptor beta chains listed below, sequenced in a study of patients and donors after allogeneic stem cell transplantation. Via MiXCR, TCRdb re-called the RT-PCR reads, giving one row per CDR3 protein. The top ten hold more than 50% of the sample, which has about 7,100 distinct CDR3 sequences, approximately 11% seen once. Sequenced material: blood, either unsorted or a sorted T cell fraction (not recorded which). Receptors originate from a human donor who was either an allogeneic HSCT recipient or a stem cell or donor lymphocyte infusion donor (not recorded which). It is not recorded whose cells these are; they may come from a transplant donor.

This clonotype has just a few counts. The rearrangement joins TRBV4-2 to TRBJ1-5; D is possibly TRBD1 (5 bases). V was shortened by 4 bases and J by 0 bases, with 22 bases between the two germline ends. Germline CDR1 LGHNA, CDR2 YNFKEQ. The CDR3 length is 19 residues. The CDR3 sequence: CASSRAGRAHFFSNQPQHF. CDR3 coding DNA: TGTGCCAGCAGCCGGGCGGGCAGGGCCCACTTCTTTAGCAATCAGCCCCAGCATTTT.

The V and J genes are TRBV6-2 or TRBV6-3 and TRBJ2-7; 8 bases match TRBD1. Germline V gene lookup returns CDR1 MNHEY and CDR2 SVGEGT. The CDR3 spans 17 residues. V was clipped by 7 bases and J by 5 bases; unmatched bases: 19. CDR3 nucleotide sequence: TGTGCCAGCATGCCGCCCCCTCTCGGACAGGGTCGGCACGAGCAGTACTTC. This codes for CASMPPPLGQGRHEQYF.

The rearrangement links TRBV19 to TRBJ2-5, with D perhaps matching TRBD1 or TRBD2 (5 bases each). Germline V gives CDR1 LNHDA, CDR2 SQIVND (reference sequence). V was clipped by 6 bases and J by 3 bases, with 14 bases between them. This CDR3 region has 14 residues. This chain's CDR3 is CASSTGRAKETQYF. In nucleotides, the CDR3 is TGTGCCAGTAGCACGGGACGAGCAAAAGAGACCCAGTACTTC.

Turning to this clonotype: The junction differs from germline at one of its ends, possibly a read error. This sequence joins TRBV11-1 and TRBJ1-5, with 8 bases lining up with TRBD1. Germline V gives CDR1 SGHAT, CDR2 FQDESV (reference sequence). This CDR3 is 9 amino acids long. This CDR3 reads CASSSDRGF. The CDR3 DNA sequence: TGTGCCAGCAGCTCCGACAGGGGTTTT.

This clonotype was observed many times. The chain links TRBV12-3 or TRBV12-4 to TRBJ2-2; 7 bases align to TRBD2. The CDR3 consists of 15 residues. Trimming took 6 bases from V and 5 from J; bases not matched to a gene: 9. This CDR3 is CASSLLSGTTGELFF. CDR3 nucleotides: TGTGCCAGCAGCCTCCTGAGCGGGACGACCGGGGAGCTGTTTTTT.

This clonotype was seen many times. The chain has TRBV15 and TRBJ1-2; no firm D call. The CDR3 is 14 amino acids. Trimming took off 8 bases at V and 4 bases at J, with 17 bases between the two ends. Germline V gene sequence: CDR1 LNHNV, CDR2 YYDKDF (reference sequence). CDR3 loop: CATAKGAGGYGYTF. DNA of the CDR3: TGTGCCACCGCAAAAGGTGCCGGAGGCTATGGCTACACCTTC. The complete variable domain, with remaining parts taken from reference TRBV15 and TRBJ1-2, reads DAMVIQNPRYQVTQFGKPVTLSCSQTLNHNVMYWYQQKSSQAPKLLFHYYDKDFNNEADTPDNFQSRRPNTSFCFLDIRSPGLGDTAMYLCATAKGAGGYGYTFGSGTRLTVV.

This clonotype occurred a few times. The chain is built from TRBV5-4 and TRBJ2-7; D unresolved. The CDR3 has 13 amino acids. Trimming took off 1 base at V and 2 bases at J, with 7 bases between the two ends. In germline, CDR1 is SGHNT, CDR2 YYREEE (reference sequence). CDR3 coding DNA: TGTGCCAGCAGCTTGTTGGGCACCTACGAGCAGTACGTC. Protein sequence: CASSLLGTYEQYV.

The chain carries TRBV12-3 or TRBV12-4 and TRBJ2-1; D possibly matches TRBD1 or TRBD2 (5 bases each). Trimming took off 6 bases at V and 7 bases at J, with 16 bases between the two ends. This CDR3 contains 14 residues. CDR3 loop: CASRKGRDENEQFF. The CDR3 DNA reads TGTGCCAGCAGGAAAGGCCGGGACGAGAATGAGCAGTTCTTC.

V and J are TRBV2 and TRBJ2-1, with TRBD1 as a possible D gene (6 bases). Germline V CDR1 and CDR2: SNHLY, FYNNEI. This CDR3 has 14 residues. V lost 4 bases to trimming and J lost 5 bases, with 12 bases between them. CDR3 DNA: TGTGCCAGCAGTGGGGGGCCTGCGGACAATGAGCAGTTCTTC. It encodes CASSGGPADNEQFF.

The table lists this clonotype with a few counts. CDR3 in amino acids: CSARDLSTSGRANEQFF. CDR3 in DNA: TGCAGTGCTAGAGATCTCTCTACTAGCGGGAGGGCCAATGAGCAGTTCTTC. This chain connects TRBV20-1 to TRBJ2-1; 13 nucleotides align to TRBD2. This CDR3 spans 17 amino acids. Germline values: CDR1 DFQATT, CDR2 SNEGSKA (reference sequence). V lost 0 bases and J lost 6; bases outside the gene matches: 8.

The genes are TRBV20-1 and TRBJ2-3, with 8 bases that match TRBD2. CDR1 is DFQATT, CDR2 SNEGSKA, per germline (reference sequence). With 6 bases clipped from V and 0 bases from J, the junction kept 5 bases outside the gene matches. The CDR3 is 14 residues long. CDR3 DNA: TGCAGTGCCAGCGGGGGTAGAAGCACAGATACGCAGTATTTT. The encoded protein is CSASGGRSTDTQYF.

There are many counts of this clonotype. The CDR3 reads CASTRLAEIQETQYF. CDR3 nucleotides: TGTGCCAGTACGCGGCTAGCGGAGATCCAAGAGACCCAGTACTTC. V and J are TRBV6-2 or TRBV6-3 and TRBJ2-5; 7 positions match TRBD2. J lost 1 base, V lost 9 bases, and 11 bases had no gene match. The CDR3 consists of 15 residues. Germline V gene lookup returns CDR1 MNHEY and CDR2 SVGEGT.

V is TRBV11-2 and J is TRBJ1-2; tentative D call: TRBD1 (5 bases). The CDR3 is 18 amino acids. CDR1 SGHAT and CDR2 FQNNGV come from the germline V gene. V shed 0 bases and J shed 4 bases, with 21 bases lying between them. The CDR3: CASSLDWTGGGVTYGYTF. CDR3 nucleotides: TGTGCCAGCAGCTTAGATTGGACCGGGGGAGGAGTTACCTATGGCTACACCTTC.

This clonotype was observed at least ten times. The chain is built from TRBV19 and TRBJ1-1; weak D call: TRBD1 (5 bases). The CDR3 consists of 14 residues. Between the trimmed V and J ends, which lost 3 bases and 10 bases, there was a span of 18 bases. Germline loops: CDR1 LNHDA, CDR2 SQIVND (reference sequence). This CDR3 is CASSIRDGPRVAFF. Written as DNA, the CDR3 is TGTGCCAGTAGTATCCGGGACGGCCCCAGGGTAGCTTTCTTT. Looking up the rest from reference TRBV19 and TRBJ1-1 gives the full variable domain: DGGITQSPKYLFRKEGQNVTLSCEQNLNHDAMYWYRQDPGQGLRLIYYSQIVNDFQKGDIAEGYSVSREKKESFPLTVTSAQKNPTAFYLCASSIRDGPRVAFFGQGTRLTVV.

V is TRBV7-6 and J is TRBJ2-1; 7 nucleotides match TRBD1. The CDR3 spans 13 residues. Germline V gene data show CDR1 as SGHVS and CDR2 as FNYEAQ. J was trimmed by 9 bases and V by 6 bases; bases with no gene match: 8. This chain's CDR3 is CASRALQGTEQFF. CDR3 coding DNA: TGTGCCAGCAGAGCCTTACAGGGGACTGAGCAGTTCTTC.